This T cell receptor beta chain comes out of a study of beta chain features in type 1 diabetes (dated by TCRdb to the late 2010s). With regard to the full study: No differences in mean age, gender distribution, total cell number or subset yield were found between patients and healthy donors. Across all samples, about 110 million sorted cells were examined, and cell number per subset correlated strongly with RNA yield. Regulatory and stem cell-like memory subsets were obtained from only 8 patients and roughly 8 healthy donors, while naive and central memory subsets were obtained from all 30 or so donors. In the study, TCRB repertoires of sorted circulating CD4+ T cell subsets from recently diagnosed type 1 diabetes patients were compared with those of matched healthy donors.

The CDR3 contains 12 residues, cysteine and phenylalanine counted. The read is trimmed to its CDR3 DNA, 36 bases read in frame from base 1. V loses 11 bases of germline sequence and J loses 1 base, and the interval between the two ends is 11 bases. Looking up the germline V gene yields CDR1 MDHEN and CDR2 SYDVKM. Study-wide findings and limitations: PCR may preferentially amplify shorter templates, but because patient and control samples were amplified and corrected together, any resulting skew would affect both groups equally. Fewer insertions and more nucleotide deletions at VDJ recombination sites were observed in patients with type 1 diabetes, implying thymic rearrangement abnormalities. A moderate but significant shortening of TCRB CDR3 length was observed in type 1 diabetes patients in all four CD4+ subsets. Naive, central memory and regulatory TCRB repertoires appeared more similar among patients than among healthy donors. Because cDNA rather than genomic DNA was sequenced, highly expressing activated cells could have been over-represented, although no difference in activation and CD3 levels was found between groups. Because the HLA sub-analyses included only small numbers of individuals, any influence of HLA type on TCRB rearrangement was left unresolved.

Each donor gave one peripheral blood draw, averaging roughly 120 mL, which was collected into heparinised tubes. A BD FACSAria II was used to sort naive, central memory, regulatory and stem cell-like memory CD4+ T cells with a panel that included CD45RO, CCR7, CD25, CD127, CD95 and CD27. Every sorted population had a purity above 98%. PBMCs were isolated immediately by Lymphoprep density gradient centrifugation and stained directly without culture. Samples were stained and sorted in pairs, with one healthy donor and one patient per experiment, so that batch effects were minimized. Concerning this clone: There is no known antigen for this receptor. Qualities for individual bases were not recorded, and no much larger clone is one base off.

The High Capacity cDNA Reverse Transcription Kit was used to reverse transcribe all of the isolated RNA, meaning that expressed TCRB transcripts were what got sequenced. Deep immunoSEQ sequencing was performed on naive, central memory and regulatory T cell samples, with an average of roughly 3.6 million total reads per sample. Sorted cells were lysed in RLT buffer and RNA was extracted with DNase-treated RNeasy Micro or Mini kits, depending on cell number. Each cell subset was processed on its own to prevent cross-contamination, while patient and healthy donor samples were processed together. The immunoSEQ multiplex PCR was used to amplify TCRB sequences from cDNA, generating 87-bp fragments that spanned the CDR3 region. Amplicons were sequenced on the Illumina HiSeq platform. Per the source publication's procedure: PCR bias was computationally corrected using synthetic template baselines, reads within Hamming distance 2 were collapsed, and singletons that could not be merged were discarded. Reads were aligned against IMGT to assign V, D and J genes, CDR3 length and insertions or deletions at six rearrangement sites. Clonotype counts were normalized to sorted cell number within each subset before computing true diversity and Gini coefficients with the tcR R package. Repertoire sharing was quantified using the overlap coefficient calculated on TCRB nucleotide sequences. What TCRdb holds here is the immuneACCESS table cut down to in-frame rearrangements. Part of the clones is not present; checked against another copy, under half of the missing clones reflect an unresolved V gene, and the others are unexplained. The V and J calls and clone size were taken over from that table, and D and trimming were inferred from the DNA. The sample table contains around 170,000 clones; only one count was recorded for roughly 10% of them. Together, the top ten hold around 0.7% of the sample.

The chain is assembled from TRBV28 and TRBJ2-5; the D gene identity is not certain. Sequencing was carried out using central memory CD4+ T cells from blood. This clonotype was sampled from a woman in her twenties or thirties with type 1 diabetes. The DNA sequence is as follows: TGTGCCGCAAGCCTGGTCCAAGAGACCCAGTACTTC. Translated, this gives CAASLVQETQYF.